This T cell receptor beta chain was recorded in a study of cytomegalovirus exposure and HLA in healthy donors. Background on the study: It was reported in a later analysis that the approximately 120 validation repertoires used the same platform as the 650 to 800 first-cohort repertoires.

Looked up from germline, CDR1 is LNHDA and CDR2 is SQIVND (reference sequence). Between the trimmed V and J ends, which lost 3 bases and 1 base, there was a span of 10 bases. There are 15 residues in the CDR3. This clone was picked up one time. Its antigen remains unidentified. Measured with immunoSEQ multiplex PCR; TCRdb has only the in-frame clones, and not every one. The table includes about 56,000 clones, roughly 93% detected once. Study results and caveats: Listed as cytomegalovirus-associated were 164 TCR beta chains. Published work reported that the classifier diagnosed cytomegalovirus status with high specificity and sensitivity. In vitro work confirmed that a few CMV-associated chains recognize CMV antigens.

Material for sequencing was PBMCs. The chain links TRBV19 to TRBJ1-5, with D perhaps matching TRBD1 (5 bases). This clonotype was sampled from a woman between 18 and 30 years old in good health and CMV-seropositive. CDR3 loop: CASSIRGGSNQPQHF. DNA for the CDR3: TGTGCCAGTAGTATCCGGGGGGGGAGCAATCAGCCCCAGCATTTT.